This TCR beta chain was identified during a study of blood T cell repertoires in COVID-19. Study as a whole: Samples taken during acute and convalescent COVID-19 were collected in the United States, Italy and Spain. T cells, B-cell-depleted T cells, or PBMCs supplied cDNA or gDNA.

Under the authors' procedure: Scientists estimated how many nucleated cells there were by amplifying reference gene primers. TCRdb's table, derived via immunoSEQ multiplex PCR, lists solely in-frame clones and lacks some. V and J calls plus clone size are reproduced from that table; the DNA served to infer D and trimming. Found here are approximately 250,000 clones, 80% to 90% of them singletons; the top ten hold approximately 10%. Seattle patients were enrolled during active infection and followed longitudinally. The receptor comes from a woman aged 70-85 years with COVID-19, enrolled during active disease. Sequenced material: peripheral blood.

CDR3 DNA sequence: TGTGCCAGCAGGAAAGACAGAATGGCCTACAATGAGCAGTTCTTC. Protein sequence: CASRKDRMAYNEQFF. This chain connects TRBV6-4 to TRBJ2-1; perhaps TRBD1 as D (5 bases). The V gene lost 6 bases and the J gene lost 2 bases, with 14 bases spanning the gap. This CDR3 is built from 15 residues. Germline-derived CDR1 and CDR2 are MRHNA and SNTAGT.